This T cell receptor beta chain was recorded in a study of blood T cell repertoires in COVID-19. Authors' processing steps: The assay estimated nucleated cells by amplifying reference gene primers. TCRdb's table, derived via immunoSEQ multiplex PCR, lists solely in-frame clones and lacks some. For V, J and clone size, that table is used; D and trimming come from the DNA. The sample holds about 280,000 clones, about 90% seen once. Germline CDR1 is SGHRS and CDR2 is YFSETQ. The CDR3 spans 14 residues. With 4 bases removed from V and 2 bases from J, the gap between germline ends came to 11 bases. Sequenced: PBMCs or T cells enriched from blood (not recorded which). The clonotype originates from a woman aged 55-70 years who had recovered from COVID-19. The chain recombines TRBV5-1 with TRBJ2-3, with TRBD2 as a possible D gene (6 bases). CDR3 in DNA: TGCGCCAGCAGCGGGGGACTGAACACAGATACGCAGTATTTT. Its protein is CASSGGLNTDTQYF.